The present TCR beta chain was sequenced within a study of shared clonotypes between healthy human individuals. Study-level background: Plates per donor: three CD4 naive, three CD4 memory, two CD8 naive, one CD8 memory. Regarding the study as a whole: Non-shared clonotypes had lower generation probabilities than clonotypes shared by all four sorted-subset donors.

Each subset's genomic DNA was shared equally among a number of immunoSEQ plates. Generated by immunoSEQ multiplex PCR, the TCRdb table keeps only in-frame clones and is missing some. The sample has 650,000 to 800,000 clones; roughly 72% are singletons. To note about this clone: Its antigen is unidentified.

Germline-derived CDR1 and CDR2 are SGHDN and FVKESK. The length of the CDR3 is 24 residues. J was trimmed by 4 bases and V by 4 bases; bases with no gene match: 29. The sequenced sample consisted of memory CD4+ T cells sorted from blood. Described subset: CD45RA-negative fraction. This TCR was recovered from a woman in her twenties or thirties in good health. The rearrangement links TRBV14 to TRBJ2-1; the match to TRBD2 covers 12 bases. The DNA of the CDR3 is TGTGCCAGCAGCCCGACACTCAAGAAGAGTCGCCAGGGCGGACTAGCGGGGAGATACAATGAGCAGTTCTTC. Amino acid sequence: CASSPTLKKSRQGGLAGRYNEQFF.